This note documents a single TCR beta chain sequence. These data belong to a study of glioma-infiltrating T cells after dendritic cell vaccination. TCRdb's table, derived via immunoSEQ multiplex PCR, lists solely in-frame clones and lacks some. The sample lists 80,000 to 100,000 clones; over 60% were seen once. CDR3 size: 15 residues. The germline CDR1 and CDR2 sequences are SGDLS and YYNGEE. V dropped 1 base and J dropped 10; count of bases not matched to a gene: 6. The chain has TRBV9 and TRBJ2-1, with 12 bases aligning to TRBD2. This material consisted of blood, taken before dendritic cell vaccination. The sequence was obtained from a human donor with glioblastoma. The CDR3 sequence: CASSVSSSGRGEQFF. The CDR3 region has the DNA TGTGCCAGCAGCGTAAGTTCTAGCGGGAGGGGAGAGCAGTTCTTC.